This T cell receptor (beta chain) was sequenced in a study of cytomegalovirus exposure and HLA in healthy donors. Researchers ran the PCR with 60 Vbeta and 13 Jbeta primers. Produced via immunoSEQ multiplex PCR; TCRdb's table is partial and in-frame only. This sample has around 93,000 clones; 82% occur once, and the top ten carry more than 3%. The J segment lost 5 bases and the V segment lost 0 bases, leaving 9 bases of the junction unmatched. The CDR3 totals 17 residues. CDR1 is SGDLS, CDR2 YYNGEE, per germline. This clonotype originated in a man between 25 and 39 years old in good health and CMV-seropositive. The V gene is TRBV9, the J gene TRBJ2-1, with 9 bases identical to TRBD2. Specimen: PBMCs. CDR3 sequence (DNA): TGTGCCAGCAGCGTAGACCCAGGTAGCGGGAGCAACAATGAGCAGTTCTTC. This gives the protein CASSVDPGSGSNNEQFF.